Following are 17 T cell receptor beta chains from one sample sequenced in a study of spatial heterogeneity in lung cancer. MiXCR, applied by TCRdb to the 5' RACE reads, yields one record per CDR3 protein. The sample consists of more than 80,000 distinct CDR3 sequences, around 12% of them appearing once. Time point: sample taken at primary tumor resection. The sequenced sample was PBMCs, obtained at surgery. These receptors came from a male donor with early-stage non-small cell lung cancer.

The table lists this clonotype with many counts. The CDR3 sequence is CASSVAGSGALTDTQYF. The CDR3 nucleotides are TGTGCCAGCAGCGTAGCAGGTAGCGGAGCACTCACAGATACGCAGTATTTT. The genes are TRBV9 and TRBJ2-3; tentatively, D is TRBD2 (6 bases). Germline loops: CDR1 SGDLS, CDR2 YYNGEE. There are 17 residues in the CDR3. Trimming removed 0 bases from V and 2 bases from J, with 16 bases in between.

This clonotype was observed a few times. The V call is TRBV19, the J call TRBJ2-7, with D tentatively TRBD1 (6 bases). Germline V lookup: CDR1 LNHDA, CDR2 SQIVND (reference sequence). CDR3 length equals 16 residues. The V end was cut by 6 bases, the J end by 3 bases, with 21 bases between. CDR3 sequence (DNA): TGTGCCAGTAGCGGCAGGGGACCCTCCTACGGCTACGAGCAGTACTTC. Its translation is CASSGRGPSYGYEQYF.

The chain is built from TRBV18 and TRBJ2-2; D possibly matches TRBD1 or TRBD2 (5 bases each). The germline V gene encodes CDR1 KGHSH and CDR2 LQKENI. This CDR3 contains 13 residues. V lost 11 bases and J lost 1, with 11 bases in between. CDR3 sequence (DNA): TGTGCCTCGGGGCGCGAGAACACCGGGGAGCTGTTTTTT. Encoded protein: CASGRENTGELFF.

This clonotype was seen more than once but under ten times. V usage is TRBV12-3 or TRBV12-4 and J usage is TRBJ2-1, with D possibly matching TRBD1 (6 bases). CDR3 length equals 17 residues. V lost 4 bases to trimming and J lost 16 bases, with 32 bases between them. The CDR3 here is CASSSNYGQIGIQKGFF. CDR3 nucleotide sequence: TGTGCCAGCAGTTCCAACTACGGACAGATCGGGATCCAAAAGGGTTTCTTC.

This clonotype was found a few times. This chain uses TRBV20-1 with TRBJ1-5, with D perhaps TRBD1 (5 bases). The CDR3 consists of 13 residues. CDR1 is DFQATT and CDR2 is SNEGSKA in the germline V gene (reference sequence). Trimming took off 6 bases at V and 7 bases at J, with 16 bases between the two ends. The CDR3 DNA follows: TGCAGTGCCAATGGGGGGGGAGGACAGCCCCAGCATTTT. It translates to CSANGGGGQPQHF.

In this sample, this clonotype turned up a few times. This chain joins TRBV19 and TRBJ2-7, with D possibly called TRBD1 or TRBD2 (5 bases each). V lost 4 bases, J lost 1 base, and 11 bases lay in between. CDR3 length equals 14 residues. CDR1 is LNHDA, CDR2 SQIVND, per germline (reference sequence). The CDR3 DNA reads as TGTGCCAGTAGTACGGGACGGGATTCCTACGAGCAGTACTTC. Translation: CASSTGRDSYEQYF.

This clonotype has at least ten counts. The V gene is TRBV3-1, the J gene TRBJ2-3; D is possibly TRBD1 (5 bases). This CDR3 spans 14 amino acids. Germline-derived CDR1 and CDR2 are LGHDT and YNNKEL (reference sequence). Trimming cost V 1 base and J 6 bases, with 11 bases left between them. CDR3 residues: CASSQAAGRDTQYF. CDR3 DNA sequence: TGTGCCAGCAGCCAAGCGGCAGGGCGGGATACGCAGTATTTT.

This clonotype was seen a handful of times. The genes are TRBV10-3 and TRBJ2-7, with 11 nucleotides matching TRBD1. Germline V CDR1 and CDR2: ENHRY, SYGVKD. V was pared by 2 bases and J by 2 bases, with 2 bases of the junction left unmatched. The CDR3 totals 15 residues. The CDR3 DNA follows: TGTGCCATCAGTGAGGGACAGGGGGCGACCTACGAGCAGTACTTC. Residues: CAISEGQGATYEQYF.

The chain couples TRBV7-2 to TRBJ2-7; 9 bases line up with TRBD1. CDR1 SGHTA and CDR2 FQGNSA come from the germline V gene. The CDR3 extends over 15 amino acids. The trim removed 0 bases at V and 5 bases at J, leaving 5 bases unmatched. This CDR3 is CASSLALQGANEQYF. The CDR3 coding sequence is TGTGCCAGCAGCTTAGCTCTACAGGGGGCGAACGAGCAGTACTTC.

This clonotype was counted at least ten times. The rearrangement joins TRBV5-8 to TRBJ2-1; TRBD2 agrees at 7 bases. CDR1 and CDR2 from the germline V gene are SGHTS and YDEGEE. Germline trimming cut 0 bases from V and 0 bases from J; bases unmatched to any gene: 12. CDR3 length equals 19 residues. The CDR3: CASSLAVRGVAGSYNEQFF. The CDR3 DNA follows: TGTGCCAGCAGCTTGGCCGTGCGAGGAGTAGCGGGCTCCTACAATGAGCAGTTCTTC.

This clonotype appeared a few times. J is TRBJ1-1 and V is TRBV6-2 or TRBV6-3; 7 bases agree with TRBD1. The J segment lost 0 bases and the V segment lost 2 bases, leaving 3 bases of the junction unmatched. In germline, CDR1 is MNHEY, CDR2 SVGEGT. The CDR3 runs 15 residues. The CDR3 DNA is TGTGCCAGCAGTTACAGGGGGCTCTTGAACACTGAAGCTTTCTTT. Protein: CASSYRGLLNTEAFF.

The CDR3 loop reads CASSVATGLNGELFF. CDR3 DNA: TGTGCCAGCAGCGTAGCTACGGGGTTGAACGGGGAGCTGTTTTTT. V gene TRBV9 combines with J gene TRBJ2-2; tentatively, D is TRBD2 (5 bases). The CDR3 covers 15 residues. The ends were cut back, 0 bases at V and 7 bases at J, with 13 bases in the middle. Germline-derived CDR1 and CDR2 are SGDLS and YYNGEE.

The rearrangement uses TRBV5-1 and TRBJ2-7, with D tentatively TRBD1 (5 bases). The germline gives CDR1 SGHRS, CDR2 YFSETQ. The CDR3 has 16 residues. The V end was cut by 0 bases, the J end by 0 bases, with 13 bases between. The CDR3 DNA reads as TGCGCCAGCAGCTTGGATCCAGGGTCGAGCTCCTACGAGCAGTACTTC. This encodes CASSLDPGSSSYEQYF.

The chain combines TRBV29-1 with TRBJ2-3, with 11 bases lining up with TRBD2. The V and J ends lost 8 bases and 4 bases, in that order; junction bases with no gene match: 23. This CDR3 is 19 amino acids long. CDR1 is SQVTM, CDR2 ANQGSEA, per germline. The CDR3 nucleotides read TGCAGCTTTTCCCTGGGGACTATAGCGGGAGGGCCGATCGCAGATACGCAGTATTTT. This sequence encodes CSFSLGTIAGGPIADTQYF.

At least ten counts were recorded for this clonotype. The rearrangement uses TRBV19 and TRBJ2-1; 9 nucleotides align to TRBD2. The CDR3 loop spans 15 amino acids. J lost 0 bases, V lost 5 bases, and 2 bases had no gene match. Germline CDR1 and CDR2: LNHDA and SQIVND (reference sequence). CDR3 protein: CASSLSGSSYNEQFF. DNA for the CDR3: TGTGCCAGTAGTCTTAGCGGGAGCTCCTACAATGAGCAGTTCTTC.

The V and J genes are TRBV30 and TRBJ2-3; TRBD2 matches at 9 bases. This CDR3 is built from 14 residues. The germline V gene encodes CDR1 GTSNPN and CDR2 SVGIG (reference sequence). V shed 5 bases, J shed 0 bases, and the junction held 3 bases outside the gene matches. The CDR3 sequence is CAWGLAPSTDTQYF. Here the CDR3 DNA reads TGTGCCTGGGGACTAGCGCCTAGCACAGATACGCAGTATTTT.

This clonotype showed up just once. V is TRBV30 and J is TRBJ1-5; possibly TRBD1 for D (5 bases). V was trimmed by 3 bases and J by 5 bases, leaving 11 bases between them. The CDR3 length is 13 residues. Germline CDR1 GTSNPN, CDR2 SVGIG (reference sequence). The CDR3 DNA sequence: TGTGCCTGGAGCGACAGAGCCGATCAGCCCCAGCATTTT. Translating it yields CAWSDRADQPQHF.